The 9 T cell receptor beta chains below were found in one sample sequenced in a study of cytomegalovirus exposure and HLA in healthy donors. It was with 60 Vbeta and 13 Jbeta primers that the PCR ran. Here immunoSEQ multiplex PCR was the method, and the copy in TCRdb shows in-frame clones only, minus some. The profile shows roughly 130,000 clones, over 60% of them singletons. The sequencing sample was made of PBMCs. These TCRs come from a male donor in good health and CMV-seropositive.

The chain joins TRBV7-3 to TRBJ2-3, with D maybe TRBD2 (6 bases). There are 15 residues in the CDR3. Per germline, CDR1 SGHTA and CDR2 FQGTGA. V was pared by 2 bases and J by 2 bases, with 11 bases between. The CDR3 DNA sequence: TGTGCCAGCAGCTTAGTAGCGGCGTACACAGATACGCAGTATTTT. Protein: CASSLVAAYTDTQYF.

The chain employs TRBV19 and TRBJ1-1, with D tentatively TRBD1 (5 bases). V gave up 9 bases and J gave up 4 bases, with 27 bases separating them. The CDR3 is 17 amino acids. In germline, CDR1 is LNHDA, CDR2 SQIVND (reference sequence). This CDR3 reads CASLIPPGEQGGTEAFF. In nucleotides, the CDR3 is TGTGCCAGCCTAATCCCCCCCGGTGAGCAGGGTGGCACTGAAGCTTTCTTT.

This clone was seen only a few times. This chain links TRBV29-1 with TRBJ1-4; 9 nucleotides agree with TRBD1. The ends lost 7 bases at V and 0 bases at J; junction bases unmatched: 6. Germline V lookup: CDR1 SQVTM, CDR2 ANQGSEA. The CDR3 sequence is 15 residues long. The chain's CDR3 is CSARGQGTTNEKLFF. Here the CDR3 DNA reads TGCAGCGCCCGCGGACAGGGGACAACTAATGAAAAACTGTTTTTT. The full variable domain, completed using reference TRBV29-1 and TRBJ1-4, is SAVISQKPSRDICQRGTSLTIQCQVDSQVTMMFWYRQQPGQSLTLIATANQGSEATYESGFVIDKFPISRPNLTFSTLTVSNMSPEDSSIYLCSARGQGTTNEKLFFGSGTQLSVL.

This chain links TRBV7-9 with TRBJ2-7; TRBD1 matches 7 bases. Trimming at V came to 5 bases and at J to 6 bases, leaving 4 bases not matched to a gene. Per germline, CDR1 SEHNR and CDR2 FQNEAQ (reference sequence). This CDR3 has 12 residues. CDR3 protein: CASSTGQVEQYF. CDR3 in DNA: TGTGCCAGCAGCACCGGACAGGTCGAGCAGTACTTC.

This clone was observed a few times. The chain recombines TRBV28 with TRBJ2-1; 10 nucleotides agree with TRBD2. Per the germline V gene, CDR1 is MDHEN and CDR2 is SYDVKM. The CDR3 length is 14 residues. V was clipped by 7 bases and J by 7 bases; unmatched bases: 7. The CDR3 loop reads CASTLLAGTNEQFF. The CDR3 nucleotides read TGTGCCAGCACCTTACTAGCGGGAACAAATGAGCAGTTCTTC.

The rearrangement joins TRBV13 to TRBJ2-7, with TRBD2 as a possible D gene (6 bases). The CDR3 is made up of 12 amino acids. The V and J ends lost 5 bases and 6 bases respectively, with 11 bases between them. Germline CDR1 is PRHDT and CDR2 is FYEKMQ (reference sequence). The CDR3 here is CASSLLAGEQYF. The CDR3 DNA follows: TGTGCCAGCAGCCTACTAGCTGGCGAGCAGTACTTC.

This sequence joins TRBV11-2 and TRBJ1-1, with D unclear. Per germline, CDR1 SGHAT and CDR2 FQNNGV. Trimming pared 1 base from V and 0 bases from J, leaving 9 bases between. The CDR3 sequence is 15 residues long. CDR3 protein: CASSLVEFLNTEAFF. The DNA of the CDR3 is TGTGCCAGCAGCTTAGTAGAGTTTTTGAACACTGAAGCTTTCTTT. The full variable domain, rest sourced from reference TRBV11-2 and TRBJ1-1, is EAGVAQSPRYKIIEKRQSVAFWCNPISGHATLYWYQQILGQGPKLLIQFQNNGVVDDSQLPKDRFSAERLKGVDSTLKIQPAKLEDSAVYLCASSLVEFLNTEAFFGQGTRLTVV.

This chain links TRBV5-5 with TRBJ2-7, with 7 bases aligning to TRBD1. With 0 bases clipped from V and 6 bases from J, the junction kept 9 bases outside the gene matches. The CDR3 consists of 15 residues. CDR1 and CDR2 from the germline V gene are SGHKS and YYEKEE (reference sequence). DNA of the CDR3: TGTGCCAGCAGCTTGGGGACAGGAAGGTTGGGCGAGCAGTACTTC. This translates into CASSLGTGRLGEQYF. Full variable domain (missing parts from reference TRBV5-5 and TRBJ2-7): DAGVTQSPTHLIKTRGQQVTLRCSPISGHKSVSWYQQVLGQGPQFIFQYYEKEERGRGNFPDRFSARQFPNYSSELNVNALLLGDSALYLCASSLGTGRLGEQYFGPGTRLTVT.

Written as DNA, the CDR3 is TGTGCCAGCAGCCCCTGGACAACAACAGGGCCAGGGGGCAATGAGCAGTTCTTC. Translating gives CASSPWTTTGPGGNEQFF. This chain joins TRBV7-3 and TRBJ2-1; 7 bases match TRBD1. In germline, CDR1 is SGHTA, CDR2 FQGTGA. The CDR3 runs to 18 residues. V shed 5 bases, J shed 6 bases, and the junction held 19 bases outside the gene matches. Based on the CDR3 plus reference TRBV7-3 and TRBJ2-1, the full variable domain is GAGVSQTPSNKVTEKGKYVELRCDPISGHTALYWYRQSLGQGPEFLIYFQGTGAADDSGLPNDRFFAVRPEGSVSTLKIQRTERGDSAVYLCASSPWTTTGPGGNEQFFGPGTRLTVL.